Sequencing of this T cell receptor beta chain was carried out in a study of shared clonotypes between healthy human individuals. About the study: Sampling drew on donors who were a couple of women and three men aged 18 to 49. Study observations and caveats: Sampling included only blood; tissue repertoires likely differ.

Both subsets, CD45RA+ naive and CD45RA-negative memory, were split from the CD4+ cells. Sequencing was performed with immunoSEQ multiplex PCR; in TCRdb, only in-frame clones are kept and a portion is missing. The data show approximately 2.5 million clones, approximately 93% seen once. With regard to this clone: Its target is unknown.

The V and J ends lost 6 bases and 5 bases, in that order; junction bases with no gene match: 19. The length of the CDR3 is 17 residues. Germline values: CDR1 WSHSY, CDR2 SAAADI. This receptor was obtained from a young man in good health. Some clones in this sample may be carry-over from other donors' samples. The genes are TRBV10-2 and TRBJ2-7, with TRBD2 matching over 7 bases. Sequenced: naive CD4+ T cells from PBMCs. Subset defined: CD45RA+ positively selected. CDR3 in amino acids: CASSEGRGQRLVNEQYF. DNA for the CDR3: TGCGCCAGCAGCGAGGGGAGGGGCCAACGGTTGGTCAACGAGCAGTACTTC.